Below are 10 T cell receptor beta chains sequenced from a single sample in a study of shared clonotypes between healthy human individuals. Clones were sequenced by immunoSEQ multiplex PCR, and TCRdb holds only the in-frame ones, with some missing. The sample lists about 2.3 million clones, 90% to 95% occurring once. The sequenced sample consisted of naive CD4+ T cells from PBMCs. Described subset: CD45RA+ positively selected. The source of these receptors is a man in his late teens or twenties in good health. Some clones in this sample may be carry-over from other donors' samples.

CDR3 protein: CASSLRRGLYEQYF. CDR3 nucleotide sequence: TGTGCCAGCAGTCTTCGCAGGGGGCTCTACGAGCAGTACTTC. The chain has TRBV28 and TRBJ2-7, with 8 bases aligning to TRBD1. Trimming at V came to 5 bases and at J to 3 bases, leaving 6 bases not matched to a gene. Germline CDR1 and CDR2: MDHEN and SYDVKM. CDR3 length equals 14 residues.

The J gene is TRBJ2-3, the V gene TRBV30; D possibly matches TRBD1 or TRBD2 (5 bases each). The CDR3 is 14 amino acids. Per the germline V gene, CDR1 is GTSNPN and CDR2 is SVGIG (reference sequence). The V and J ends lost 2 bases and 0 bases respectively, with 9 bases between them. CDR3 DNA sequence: TGTGCCTGGAGTTTGGGACCCAGCACAGATACGCAGTATTTT. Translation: CAWSLGPSTDTQYF.

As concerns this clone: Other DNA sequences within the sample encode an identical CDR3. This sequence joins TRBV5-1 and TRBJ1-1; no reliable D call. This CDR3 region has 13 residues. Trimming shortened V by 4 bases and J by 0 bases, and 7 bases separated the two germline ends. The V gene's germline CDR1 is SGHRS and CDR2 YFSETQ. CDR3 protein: CASSGAMNTEAFF. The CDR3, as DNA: TGCGCCAGCAGCGGCGCTATGAACACTGAAGCTTTCTTT.

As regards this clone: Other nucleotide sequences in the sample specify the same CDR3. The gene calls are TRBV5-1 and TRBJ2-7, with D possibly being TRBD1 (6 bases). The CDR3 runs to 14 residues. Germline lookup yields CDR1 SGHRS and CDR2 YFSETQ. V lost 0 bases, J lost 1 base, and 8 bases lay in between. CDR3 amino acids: CASSLEGDSYEQYF. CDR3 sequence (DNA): TGCGCCAGCAGCTTGGAGGGGGATTCCTACGAGCAGTACTTC.

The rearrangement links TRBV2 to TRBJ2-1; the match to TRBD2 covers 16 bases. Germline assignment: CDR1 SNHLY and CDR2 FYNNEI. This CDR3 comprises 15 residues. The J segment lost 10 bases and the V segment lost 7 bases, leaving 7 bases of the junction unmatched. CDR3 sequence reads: CASMGTSGRAGEQFF. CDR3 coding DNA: TGTGCCAGCATGGGGACTAGCGGGAGGGCCGGCGAGCAGTTCTTC.

The CDR3 sequence: CASTVQDSGANVLTF. CDR3 nucleotide sequence: TGTGCCAGTACCGTACAGGACTCTGGGGCCAACGTCCTGACTTTC. V and J are TRBV19 and TRBJ2-6, with TRBD1 as a possible D gene (5 bases). This CDR3 contains 15 residues. V was trimmed by 7 bases and J by 0 bases, leaving 10 bases between them. Looked up from germline, CDR1 is LNHDA and CDR2 is SQIVND (reference sequence).

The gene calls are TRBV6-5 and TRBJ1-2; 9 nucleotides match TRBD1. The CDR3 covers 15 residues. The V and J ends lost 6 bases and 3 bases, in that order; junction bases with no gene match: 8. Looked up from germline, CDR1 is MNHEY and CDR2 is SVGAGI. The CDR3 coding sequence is TGTGCCAGCAGGCACAGGGGGCGTCGCGACTATGGCTACACCTTC. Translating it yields CASRHRGRRDYGYTF.

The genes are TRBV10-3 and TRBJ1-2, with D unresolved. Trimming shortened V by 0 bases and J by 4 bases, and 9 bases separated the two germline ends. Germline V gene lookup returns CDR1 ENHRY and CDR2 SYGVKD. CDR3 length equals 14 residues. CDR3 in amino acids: CAISESVGFYGYTF. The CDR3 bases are TGTGCCATCAGTGAGTCGGTCGGGTTCTATGGCTACACCTTC.

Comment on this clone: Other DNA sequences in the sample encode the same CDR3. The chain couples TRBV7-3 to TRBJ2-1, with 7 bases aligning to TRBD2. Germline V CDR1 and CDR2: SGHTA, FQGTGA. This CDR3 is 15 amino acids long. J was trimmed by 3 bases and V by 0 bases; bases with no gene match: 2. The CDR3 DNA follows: TGTGCCAGCAGCTTAACGAGGGACTACTACAATGAGCAGTTCTTC. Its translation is CASSLTRDYYNEQFF.

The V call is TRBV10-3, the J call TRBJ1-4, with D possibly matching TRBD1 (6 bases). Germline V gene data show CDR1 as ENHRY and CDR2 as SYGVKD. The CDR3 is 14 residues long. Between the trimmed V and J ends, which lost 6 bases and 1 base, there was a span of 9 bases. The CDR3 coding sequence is TGTGCCATCAGCCAGGACAGAACTAATGAAAAACTGTTTTTT. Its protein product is CAISQDRTNEKLFF.